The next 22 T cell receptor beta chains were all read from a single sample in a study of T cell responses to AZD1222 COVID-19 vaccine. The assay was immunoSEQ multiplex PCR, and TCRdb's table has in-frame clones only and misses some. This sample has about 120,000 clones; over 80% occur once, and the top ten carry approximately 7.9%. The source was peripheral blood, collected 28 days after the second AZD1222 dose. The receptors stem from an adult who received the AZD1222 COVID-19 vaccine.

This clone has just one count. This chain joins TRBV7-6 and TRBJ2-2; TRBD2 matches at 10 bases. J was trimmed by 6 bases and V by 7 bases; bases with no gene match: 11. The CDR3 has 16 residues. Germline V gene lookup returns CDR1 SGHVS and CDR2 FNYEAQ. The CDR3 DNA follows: TGTGCCAGCAACGATCAAGCGGGAGGGCCGGCCGGGGAGCTGTTTTTT. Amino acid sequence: CASNDQAGGPAGELFF.

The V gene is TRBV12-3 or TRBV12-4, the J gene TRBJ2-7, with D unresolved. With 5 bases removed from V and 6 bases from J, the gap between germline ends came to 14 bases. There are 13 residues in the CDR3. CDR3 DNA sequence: TGTGCCAGCAGTCTTGGGATCCAACGCGAGCAGTACTTC. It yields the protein CASSLGIQREQYF.

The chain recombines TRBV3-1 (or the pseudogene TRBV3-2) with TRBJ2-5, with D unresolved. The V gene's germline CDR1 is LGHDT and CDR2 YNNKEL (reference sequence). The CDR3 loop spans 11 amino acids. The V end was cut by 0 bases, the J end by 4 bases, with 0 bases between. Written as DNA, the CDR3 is TGTGCCAGCAGCCAAGAAGAGACCCAGTACTTC. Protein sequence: CASSQEETQYF.

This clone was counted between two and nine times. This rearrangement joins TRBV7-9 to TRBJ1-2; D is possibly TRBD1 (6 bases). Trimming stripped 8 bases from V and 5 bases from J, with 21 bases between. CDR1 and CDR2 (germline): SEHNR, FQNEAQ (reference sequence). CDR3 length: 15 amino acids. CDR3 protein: CASLPPGAYGYGYTF. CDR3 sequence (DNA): TGTGCCAGCTTACCCCCGGGGGCGTACGGGTATGGCTACACCTTC.

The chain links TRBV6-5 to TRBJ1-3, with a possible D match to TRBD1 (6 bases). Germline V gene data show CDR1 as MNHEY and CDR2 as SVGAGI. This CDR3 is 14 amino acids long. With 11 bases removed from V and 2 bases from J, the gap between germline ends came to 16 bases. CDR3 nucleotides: TGTGCCGGCTTGGACAGTGGCGCTGGAAACACCATATATTTT. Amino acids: CAGLDSGAGNTIYF.

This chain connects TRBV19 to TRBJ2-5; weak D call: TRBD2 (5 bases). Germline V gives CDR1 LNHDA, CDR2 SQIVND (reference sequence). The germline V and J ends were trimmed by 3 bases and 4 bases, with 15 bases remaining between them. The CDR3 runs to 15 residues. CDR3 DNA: TGTGCCAGTAGTATGCGGGTTCACCCTGGAGAGACCCAGTACTTC. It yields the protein CASSMRVHPGETQYF.

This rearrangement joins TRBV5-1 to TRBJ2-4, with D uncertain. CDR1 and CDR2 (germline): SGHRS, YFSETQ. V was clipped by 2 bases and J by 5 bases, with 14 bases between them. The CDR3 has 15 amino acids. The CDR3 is CASSFSILGENIQYF. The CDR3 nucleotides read TGCGCCAGCAGCTTTTCGATTCTGGGCGAAAACATTCAGTACTTC.

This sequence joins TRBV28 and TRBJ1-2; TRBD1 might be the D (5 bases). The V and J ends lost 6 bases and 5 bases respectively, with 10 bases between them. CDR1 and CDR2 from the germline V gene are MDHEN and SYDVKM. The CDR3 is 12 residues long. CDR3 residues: CASRETAYGYTF. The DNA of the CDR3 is TGTGCCAGCAGGGAGACAGCTTATGGCTACACCTTC.

In DNA form, the CDR3 reads TGTGCCAGCAGCTTACTAGCGGGAGGCGTCAATGAGCAGTTCTTC. It translates to CASSLLAGGVNEQFF. The chain has TRBV11-3 and TRBJ2-1; 11 bases fit TRBD2. Germline trimming cut 2 bases from V and 6 bases from J; bases unmatched to any gene: 3. The CDR3 has 15 residues. Germline CDR1 reads SGHNT; CDR2 reads YENEEA.

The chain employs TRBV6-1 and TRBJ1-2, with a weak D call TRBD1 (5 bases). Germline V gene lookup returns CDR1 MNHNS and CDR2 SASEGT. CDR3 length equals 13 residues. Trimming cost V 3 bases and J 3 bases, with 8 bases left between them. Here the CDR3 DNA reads TGTGCCAGCAGTGATACAGGTTACTATGGCTACACCTTC. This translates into CASSDTGYYGYTF.

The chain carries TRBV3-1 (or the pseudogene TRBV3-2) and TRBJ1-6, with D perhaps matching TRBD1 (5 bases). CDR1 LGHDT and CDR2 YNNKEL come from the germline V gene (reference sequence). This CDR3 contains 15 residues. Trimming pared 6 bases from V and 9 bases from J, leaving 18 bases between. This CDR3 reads CASSDDRAVGSPLHF. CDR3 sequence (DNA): TGTGCCAGCAGTGACGACAGAGCGGTCGGTTCACCCCTCCACTTT.

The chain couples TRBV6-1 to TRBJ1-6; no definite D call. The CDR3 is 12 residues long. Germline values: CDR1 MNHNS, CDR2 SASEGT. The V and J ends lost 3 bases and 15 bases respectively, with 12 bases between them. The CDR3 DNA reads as TGTGCCAGCAGTGAGGGGTCTCATCGCCTCCACTTT. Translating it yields CASSEGSHRLHF.

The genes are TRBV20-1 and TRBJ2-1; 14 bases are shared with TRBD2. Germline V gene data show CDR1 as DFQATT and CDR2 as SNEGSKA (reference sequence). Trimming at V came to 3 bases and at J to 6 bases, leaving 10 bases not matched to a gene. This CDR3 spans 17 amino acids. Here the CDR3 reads CSASAARGLAGANEQFF. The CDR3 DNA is TGCAGTGCTAGTGCGGCCAGGGGACTAGCGGGAGCCAATGAGCAGTTCTTC.

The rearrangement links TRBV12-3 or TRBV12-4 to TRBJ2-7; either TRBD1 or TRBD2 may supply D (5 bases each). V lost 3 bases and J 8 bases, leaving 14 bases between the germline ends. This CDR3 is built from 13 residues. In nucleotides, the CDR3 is TGTGCCAGCAGTTTCTCGGGGCCTTACAAGCAGTACTTC. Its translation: CASSFSGPYKQYF.

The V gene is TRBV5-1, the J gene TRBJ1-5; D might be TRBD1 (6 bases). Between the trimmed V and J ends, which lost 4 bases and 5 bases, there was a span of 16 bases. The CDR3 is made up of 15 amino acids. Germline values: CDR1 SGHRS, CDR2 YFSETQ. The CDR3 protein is CASSPGGGQDQPQHF. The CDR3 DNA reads TGCGCCAGCAGCCCTGGGGGGGGGCAGGATCAGCCCCAGCATTTT.

This CDR3 reads CASSAKPVLSPMRDSPLHF. CDR3 DNA sequence: TGTGCCAGCAGCGCCAAACCGGTACTTTCCCCAATGCGGGATTCACCCCTCCACTTT. The chain links TRBV5-4 to TRBJ1-6; D unresolved. The CDR3 covers 19 residues. The germline V and J ends were trimmed by 4 bases and 8 bases, with 28 bases remaining between them. Germline V gene data show CDR1 as SGHNT and CDR2 as YYREEE (reference sequence).

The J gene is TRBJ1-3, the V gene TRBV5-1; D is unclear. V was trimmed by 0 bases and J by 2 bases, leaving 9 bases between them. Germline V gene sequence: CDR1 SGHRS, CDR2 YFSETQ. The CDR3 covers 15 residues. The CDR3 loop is CASSLGFSPGNTIYF. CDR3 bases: TGCGCCAGCAGCTTGGGGTTTTCTCCTGGAAACACCATATATTTT. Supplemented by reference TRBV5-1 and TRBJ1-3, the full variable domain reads KAGVTQTPRYLIKTRGQQVTLSCSPISGHRSVSWYQQTPGQGLQFLFEYFSETQRNKGNFPGRFSGRQFSNSRSEMNVSTLELGDSALYLCASSLGFSPGNTIYFGEGSWLTVV.

The CDR3 bases are TGTGCCAGCAGATGGACTAACACCGGGGAGCTGTTTTTT. Translation: CASRWTNTGELFF. The chain employs TRBV7-2 and TRBJ2-2; tentatively, D is TRBD2 (5 bases). Germline V gene data show CDR1 as SGHTA and CDR2 as FQGNSA. This CDR3 is built from 13 residues. V lost 6 bases and J lost 2, with 7 bases in between.

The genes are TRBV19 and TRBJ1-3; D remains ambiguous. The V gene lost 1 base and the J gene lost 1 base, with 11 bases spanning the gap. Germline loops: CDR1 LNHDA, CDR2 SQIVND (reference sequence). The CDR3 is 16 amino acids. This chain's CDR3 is CASSIGRQTSGNTIYF. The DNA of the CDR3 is TGTGCCAGTAGTATAGGACGTCAGACTTCTGGAAACACCATATATTTT. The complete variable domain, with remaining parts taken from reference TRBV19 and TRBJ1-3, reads DGGITQSPKYLFRKEGQNVTLSCEQNLNHDAMYWYRQDPGQGLRLIYYSQIVNDFQKGDIAEGYSVSREKKESFPLTVTSAQKNPTAFYLCASSIGRQTSGNTIYFGEGSWLTVV.

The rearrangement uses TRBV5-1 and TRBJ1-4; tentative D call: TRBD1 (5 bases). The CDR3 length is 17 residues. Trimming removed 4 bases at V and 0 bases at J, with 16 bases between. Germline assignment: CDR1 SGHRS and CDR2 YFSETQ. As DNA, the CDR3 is TGCGCCAGCAGCGTTCAGGGCAGGGCGGCAACTAATGAAAAACTGTTTTTT. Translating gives CASSVQGRAATNEKLFF.

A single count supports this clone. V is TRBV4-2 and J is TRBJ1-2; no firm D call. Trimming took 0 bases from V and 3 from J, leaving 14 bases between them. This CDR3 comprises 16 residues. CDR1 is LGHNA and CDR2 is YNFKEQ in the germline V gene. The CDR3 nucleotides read TGTGCCAGCAGCCAAGATACGGTCAGCTTGCACTATGGCTACACCTTC. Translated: CASSQDTVSLHYGYTF.

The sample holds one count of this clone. CDR3 amino acids: CASSRLSLSTDTQYF. CDR3 nucleotide sequence: TGTGCCAGCAGTCGTCTAAGTCTTAGCACAGATACGCAGTATTTT. V gene TRBV28 combines with J gene TRBJ2-3, with D hard to call. The germline V gene encodes CDR1 MDHEN and CDR2 SYDVKM. This CDR3 region has 15 residues. V was shortened by 5 bases and J by 0 bases, with 12 bases between the two germline ends. Combining the CDR3 with reference TRBV28 and TRBJ2-3 gives the whole variable domain DVKVTQSSRYLVKRTGEKVFLECVQDMDHENMFWYRQDPGLGLRLIYFSYDVKMKEKGDIPEGYSVSREKKERFSLILESASTNQTSMYLCASSRLSLSTDTQYFGPGTRLTVL.